This T cell receptor (beta chain) was documented in a study of cytomegalovirus exposure and HLA in healthy donors. This clone was picked up a small number of times. What it binds is unknown. PCR used 60 Vbeta primers and 13 Jbeta primers. The table came from immunoSEQ multiplex PCR; TCRdb's copy has only in-frame clones and leaves some out. Here the sample spans around 180,000 clones, around 80% being singletons. Study-wide results and limits: Later examination showed HLA-associated TCR beta chains had greater clonal expansion than equally common others. The majority of CMV-associated TCR beta chains were reported as apparently HLA-restricted in a later analysis.

In germline, CDR1 is SGHRS, CDR2 YFSETQ. The CDR3 is made up of 14 amino acids. V shed 2 bases, J shed 9 bases, and the junction held 8 bases outside the gene matches. The rearrangement links TRBV5-1 to TRBJ2-1, with 7 bases lining up with TRBD1. The TCR comes from a middle-aged man in good health and CMV-seronegative. The sequenced sample was PBMCs. The CDR3 protein is CASSFTGDTREQFF. The CDR3 DNA sequence: TGCGCCAGCAGCTTCACAGGGGATACTCGTGAGCAGTTCTTC.